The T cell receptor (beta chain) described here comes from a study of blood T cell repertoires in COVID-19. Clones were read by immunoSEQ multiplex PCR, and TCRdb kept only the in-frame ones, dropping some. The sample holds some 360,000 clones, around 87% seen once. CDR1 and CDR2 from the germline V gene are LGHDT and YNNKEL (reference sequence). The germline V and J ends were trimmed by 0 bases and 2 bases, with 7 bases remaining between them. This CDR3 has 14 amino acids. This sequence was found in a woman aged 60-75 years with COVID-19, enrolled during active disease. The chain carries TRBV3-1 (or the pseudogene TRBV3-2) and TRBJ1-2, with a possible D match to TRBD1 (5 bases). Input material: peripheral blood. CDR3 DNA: TGTGCCAGCAGCCAAGAGGACACAAACTATGGCTACACCTTC. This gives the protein CASSQEDTNYGYTF.